One sample yielded the 19 T cell receptor beta chains listed below, sequenced in a study of blood T cell repertoires in COVID-19. The repertoire was sequenced with immunoSEQ multiplex PCR; TCRdb's copy has only in-frame clones and lacks some. Of 100,000 to 150,000 clones in the sample, under 95% were seen once. The sequenced sample consisted of peripheral blood. These receptor sequences come from a man aged 50 or older with active COVID-19.

The chain recombines TRBV19 with TRBJ2-2; 8 bases line up with TRBD2. The germline CDR1 and CDR2 sequences are LNHDA and SQIVND (reference sequence). Unmatched junction bases numbered 8, after V lost 7 bases and J lost 4 bases. This CDR3 is 15 amino acids long. This chain's CDR3 is CASTIGGGLTGELFF. CDR3 in DNA: TGTGCCAGTACCATCGGCGGGGGGCTCACCGGGGAGCTGTTTTTT.

This clone was counted once. V is TRBV6-6 and J is TRBJ2-3, with 8 bases fitting TRBD2. The V gene end was trimmed by 2 bases and the J gene end by 10 bases; junction bases not matched to a gene: 2. Germline V gene data show CDR1 as MNHNY and CDR2 as SVGAGI (reference sequence). The CDR3 consists of 12 residues. The CDR3 sequence: CASSYGLAAQYF. In nucleotides, the CDR3 is TGTGCCAGCAGTTACGGACTAGCCGCGCAGTATTTT.

CDR3 in amino acids: CASSRRTGGYEQYF. CDR3 in DNA: TGTGCCAGCAGCCGGCGGACGGGAGGCTACGAGCAGTACTTC. The chain combines TRBV11-1 with TRBJ2-7; 7 bases fit TRBD2. The CDR3 contains 14 residues. With 5 bases clipped from V and 3 bases from J, the junction kept 7 bases outside the gene matches. The germline V gene encodes CDR1 SGHAT and CDR2 FQDESV (reference sequence).

This clone showed up just once. V gene TRBV5-1 combines with J gene TRBJ2-2, with TRBD1 matching over 10 bases. The ends lost 0 bases at V and 3 bases at J; junction bases unmatched: 2. The CDR3 spans 16 residues. CDR1 and CDR2 (germline): SGHRS, YFSETQ. CDR3 bases: TGCGCCAGCAGCTTGGTGGGACAGGGGTACACCGGGGAGCTGTTTTTT. Protein sequence: CASSLVGQGYTGELFF.

The V gene is TRBV27, the J gene TRBJ2-2; TRBD2 matches 7 bases. This CDR3 contains 16 residues. Unmatched junction bases numbered 11, after V lost 7 bases and J lost 3 bases. Germline V lookup: CDR1 MNHEY, CDR2 SMNVEV (reference sequence). CDR3 loop: CASTLGTSAHTGELFF. CDR3 in DNA: TGTGCCAGCACCTTGGGAACTAGCGCCCACACCGGGGAGCTGTTTTTT.

The V gene is TRBV19, the J gene TRBJ1-4; 8 positions agree with TRBD1. The CDR3 spans 15 residues. Germline lookup yields CDR1 LNHDA and CDR2 SQIVND (reference sequence). J was trimmed by 7 bases and V by 6 bases; bases with no gene match: 10. CDR3 in amino acids: CASRSFRGRGEKLFF. The DNA of the CDR3 is TGTGCCAGTAGGTCCTTCAGGGGGCGTGGTGAAAAACTGTTTTTT.

This clone showed up just once. The CDR3 loop reads CASSIRLAGTDTQYF. Written as DNA, the CDR3 is TGTGCCAGCAGCATTCGACTAGCGGGGACAGATACGCAGTATTTT. The rearrangement joins TRBV6-7 to TRBJ2-3; 11 bases fit TRBD2. TRBV6-7 is identified as an open reading frame with a role that is uncertain. The trim removed 6 bases at V and 3 bases at J, leaving 5 bases unmatched. The CDR3 is 15 residues long.

This clone was observed once. The rearrangement joins TRBV29-1 to TRBJ2-1; D is perhaps TRBD2 (6 bases). The CDR3 totals 14 residues. Germline V CDR1 and CDR2: SQVTM, ANQGSEA. V lost 2 bases and J lost 4, with 12 bases in between. The CDR3 DNA reads TGCAGCGTTGAACTAGCGACGAAGTACAATGAGCAGTTCTTC. Translating gives CSVELATKYNEQFF.

V gene TRBV6-5 combines with J gene TRBJ1-6; possible D gene TRBD1, 5 bases. The V gene lost 6 bases and the J gene lost 7 bases, with 13 bases spanning the gap. This CDR3 comprises 14 residues. Germline V lookup: CDR1 MNHEY, CDR2 SVGAGI. The CDR3 spells CASSVGLLNSPLHF. DNA for the CDR3: TGTGCCAGCAGCGTGGGACTGCTAAATTCACCCCTCCACTTT.

The genes are TRBV6-1 and TRBJ2-6; the match to TRBD1 covers 8 bases. Trimming cost V 2 bases and J 0 bases; bases outside gene matches: 3. The CDR3 length is 17 residues. CDR1 and CDR2 from the germline V gene are MNHNS and SASEGT. The CDR3 DNA follows: TGTGCCAGCAGTGAATGGGGGACAGGCTCTGGGGCCAACGTCCTGACTTTC. It yields the protein CASSEWGTGSGANVLTF.

The chain has TRBV7-9 and TRBJ2-2, with 9 positions matching TRBD2. CDR1 and CDR2 from the germline V gene are SEHNR and FQNEAQ (reference sequence). The CDR3 is 15 residues long. Trimming removed 3 bases from V and 6 bases from J; junction bases left unmatched: 5. CDR3 bases: TGTGCCAGCAGCTTGGCGGGAGGGCCCCCCGGGGAGCTGTTTTTT. This gives the protein CASSLAGGPPGELFF.

The rearrangement links TRBV7-2 to TRBJ2-2; TRBD2 agrees at 12 bases. Germline values: CDR1 SGHTA, CDR2 FQGNSA. Trimming at V came to 2 bases and at J to 7 bases, leaving 2 bases not matched to a gene. CDR3 size: 15 residues. CDR3 sequence: CASSLLAGGGGELFF. CDR3 sequence (DNA): TGTGCCAGCAGCTTACTAGCGGGAGGGGGCGGGGAGCTGTTTTTT.

The CDR3 DNA follows: TGTGCCAGCAGTTACCGACAGCGCCTCTATGGCTACACCTTC. It translates to CASSYRQRLYGYTF. The chain uses TRBV6-5 and TRBJ1-2; D is possibly TRBD1 (5 bases). The CDR3 has 14 residues. Trimming left V 2 bases short and J 4 bases short, with 11 bases between. Germline loops: CDR1 MNHEY, CDR2 SVGAGI.

This clone was observed once. The rearrangement joins TRBV14 to TRBJ1-3; D may be TRBD1 (6 bases). The CDR3 runs to 15 residues. CDR1 and CDR2 (germline): SGHDN, FVKESK. Trimming removed 6 bases at V and 3 bases at J, with 15 bases between. The DNA of the CDR3 is TGTGCCAGCAGTCAAACCGGGGGGCATGGAAACACCATATATTTT. Encoded protein: CASSQTGGHGNTIYF.

The chain employs TRBV3-1 (or the pseudogene TRBV3-2) and TRBJ2-2, with 9 nucleotides matching TRBD1. The length of the CDR3 is 18 residues. Germline CDR1 is LGHDT and CDR2 is YNNKEL (reference sequence). The V segment lost 6 bases and the J segment 3 bases; nucleotides outside the gene matches: 14. The CDR3 here is CASSPTGQGFRDTGELFF. The CDR3 bases are TGTGCCAGCAGTCCCACGGGACAGGGTTTCCGGGACACCGGGGAGCTGTTTTTT.

The V and J genes are TRBV25-1 and TRBJ2-1; 7 bases fit TRBD1. In germline, CDR1 is MGHDK, CDR2 SYGVNS. V trimming: 2 bases; J trimming: 5 bases; junction bases outside the gene matches: 6. This CDR3 spans 15 amino acids. The CDR3 coding sequence is TGTGCCAGCAGTGAAGCCGGGACAGCTAACAATGAGCAGTTCTTC. Translation gives CASSEAGTANNEQFF.

The V call is TRBV19, the J call TRBJ1-2; D is undetermined. Per the germline V gene, CDR1 is LNHDA and CDR2 is SQIVND (reference sequence). The CDR3 length is 15 residues. V was pared by 2 bases and J by 6 bases, with 16 bases between. In DNA form, the CDR3 reads TGTGCCAGTAGTATATGGTCGGGGAACTACAATGGCTACACCTTC. Translation gives CASSIWSGNYNGYTF.

V gene TRBV3-1 (or the pseudogene TRBV3-2) combines with J gene TRBJ2-5; 8 positions agree with TRBD2. The CDR3 is made up of 14 amino acids. Losses at the gene ends were 1 base for V and 3 bases for J; bases not matched to a gene: 1. CDR1 is LGHDT, CDR2 YNNKEL, per germline (reference sequence). In nucleotides, the CDR3 is TGTGCCAGCAGCCAAGTAGCGGGAAAAGAGACCCAGTACTTC. As protein: CASSQVAGKETQYF.

V and J are TRBV2 and TRBJ1-2; D gene uncertain. The germline V gene has CDR1 SNHLY and CDR2 FYNNEI. The CDR3 contains 12 residues. With 6 bases removed from V and 2 bases from J, the gap between germline ends came to 7 bases. The CDR3: CASRPGNYGYTF. CDR3 coding DNA: TGTGCCAGCAGGCCGGGAAACTATGGCTACACCTTC.